The 21 T cell receptor beta chains given below trace back to one sample, sequenced in a study of T cell repertoires in cytomegalovirus infection. TCRdb passed the reads through MiXCR, listing each CDR3 protein once. This sample yields a few hundred thousand distinct CDR3 sequences, of which over 15% are seen a single time; around half belongs to the top ten. The sample comprised CD8+ T cells from PBMCs. These receptors were collected from a human donor in good health (CMV status not recorded). Some clones in this sample may be carry-over from other donors' samples.

This chain links TRBV2 with TRBJ2-1; 12 nucleotides match TRBD2. V lost 6 bases, J lost 1 base, and 7 bases stayed unmatched. Germline CDR1 and CDR2: SNHLY and FYNNEI. There are 17 residues in the CDR3. In DNA form, the CDR3 reads TGTGCCAGCAGCGCCACTAGCGGGGGGTTGTCCTACAATGAGCAGTTCTTC. Translated, it gives CASSATSGGLSYNEQFF.

This clonotype has ten or more counts. The J gene is TRBJ2-7, the V gene TRBV7-9; 7 nucleotides match TRBD1. The CDR3 extends over 16 amino acids. V lost 5 bases to trimming and J lost 0 bases; unmatched junction nucleotides: 10. The germline gives CDR1 SEHNR, CDR2 FQNEAQ (reference sequence). CDR3 sequence reads: CASSPRTGRTSYEQYF. CDR3 nucleotide sequence: TGTGCCAGCAGCCCTAGGACAGGCCGGACCTCCTACGAGCAGTACTTC.

This clonotype was detected a few times. The chain carries TRBV12-3 or TRBV12-4 and TRBJ2-7; possible D gene TRBD1, 6 bases. The V gene lost 4 bases and the J gene lost 1 base, with 14 bases spanning the gap. The CDR3 runs to 15 residues. This CDR3 reads CASSSAGVGSYEQYF. CDR3 in DNA: TGTGCCAGCAGTTCAGCAGGGGTCGGGTCCTACGAGCAGTACTTC.

This clonotype occurred a few times. The V call is TRBV28, the J call TRBJ2-3; no definite D call. The CDR3 runs 14 residues. Trimming shortened V by 8 bases and J by 7 bases, and 19 bases separated the two germline ends. CDR1 MDHEN and CDR2 SYDVKM come from the germline V gene. The CDR3 reads CASLLRAGLYTQYF. The CDR3 nucleotides read TGTGCCAGCCTCCTTAGGGCAGGTCTTTATACGCAGTATTTT.

This clonotype appeared many times. The J gene is TRBJ2-3, the V gene TRBV28; 9 positions agree with TRBD2. Germline V gene data show CDR1 as MDHEN and CDR2 as SYDVKM. The CDR3 runs to 15 residues. With V trimmed by 5 bases and J by 3 bases, 6 bases remained unmatched. Here the CDR3 DNA reads TGTGCCAGCAGTGATCTAGCGGGGATTACAGATACGCAGTATTTT. Protein product: CASSDLAGITDTQYF.

The rearrangement joins TRBV29-1 to TRBJ1-1; no clear D gene. V was shortened by 4 bases and J by 4 bases, with 13 bases between the two germline ends. This CDR3 spans 13 amino acids. Germline V CDR1 and CDR2: SQVTM, ANQGSEA. CDR3 DNA: TGCAGCGTTGTGGGCACAAGTACCACTGAAGCTTTCTTT. Translation gives CSVVGTSTTEAFF.

The chain combines TRBV29-1 with TRBJ2-7; D may be TRBD1 (6 bases). The germline V gene encodes CDR1 SQVTM and CDR2 ANQGSEA. The V end lost 3 bases, the J end lost 5 bases, and 20 bases lay between the germline ends. The CDR3 sequence is 15 residues long. The CDR3 is CSVEVWAGVRNEQYF. The CDR3 DNA reads TGCAGCGTTGAGGTATGGGCAGGGGTAAGGAACGAGCAGTACTTC.

Ten or more counts support this clonotype. The rearrangement uses TRBV7-9 and TRBJ1-6; the D is unclear. The V and J ends lost 4 bases and 7 bases respectively, with 17 bases between them. This CDR3 is built from 16 residues. From germline, CDR1 is SEHNR and CDR2 FQNEAQ (reference sequence). CDR3 DNA sequence: TGTGCCAGCAGCTCAACCAACCGGACTGTCAATTCACCCCTCCACTTT. Translating gives CASSSTNRTVNSPLHF.

This clonotype was observed a handful of times. This chain uses TRBV6-6 with TRBJ1-6, with no clear D. Trimming shortened V by 8 bases and J by 9 bases, and 11 bases separated the two germline ends. This CDR3 region has 12 residues. CDR1 is MNHNY and CDR2 is SVGAGI in the germline V gene (reference sequence). CDR3 DNA sequence: TGTGCCAGCGTTAGCAGTCGTTCACCCCTCCACTTT. Protein sequence: CASVSSRSPLHF.

This clonotype was recorded a few times. The rearrangement links TRBV7-9 to TRBJ1-3; 8 positions match TRBD1. The CDR3 runs to 16 residues. The trim removed 5 bases at V and 0 bases at J, leaving 6 bases unmatched. Germline V gene sequence: CDR1 SEHNR, CDR2 FQNEAQ (reference sequence). The CDR3 bases are TGTGCCAGCAGCGATAAGGACAGGGACTCTGGAAACACCATATATTTT. Amino acid sequence: CASSDKDRDSGNTIYF.

The V gene is TRBV2, the J gene TRBJ1-4, with D possibly being TRBD1 (5 bases). Trimming stripped 2 bases from V and 6 bases from J, with 13 bases between. CDR1 and CDR2 from the germline V gene are SNHLY and FYNNEI. The CDR3 has 15 amino acids. The CDR3 loop is CASSESGGDYEKLFF. The CDR3 DNA is TGTGCCAGCAGTGAATCTGGCGGGGACTATGAAAAACTGTTTTTT.

The V gene is TRBV28, the J gene TRBJ2-7; D is possibly TRBD2 (6 bases). Germline lookup yields CDR1 MDHEN and CDR2 SYDVKM. Trimming took 11 bases from V and 11 from J, leaving 19 bases between them. The length of the CDR3 is 11 residues. The CDR3 bases are TGTGCCTCGATGCGGGGAGACGACGAGTACTTC. Its protein product is CASMRGDDEYF.

This clonotype came up many times. The V call is TRBV19, the J call TRBJ1-5; perhaps TRBD1 as D (5 bases). The CDR3 spans 19 residues. Germline V gene data show CDR1 as LNHDA and CDR2 as SQIVND (reference sequence). Trimming took 6 bases from V and 0 from J, leaving 24 bases between them. CDR3 sequence reads: CASSPVMGDPTYSNQPQHF. The CDR3 DNA is TGTGCCAGTAGCCCCGTGATGGGGGACCCTACCTATAGCAATCAGCCCCAGCATTTT.

The rearrangement uses TRBV20-1 and TRBJ1-3, with 7 positions matching TRBD1. CDR1 is DFQATT and CDR2 is SNEGSKA in the germline V gene (reference sequence). Trimming removed 2 bases from V and 4 bases from J; junction bases left unmatched: 11. The CDR3 has 16 residues. The CDR3 reads CSARRKTGEKGNTIYF. Written as DNA, the CDR3 is TGCAGTGCTAGAAGGAAAACAGGGGAAAAAGGAAACACCATATATTTT.

This clonotype showed up just a few times. The chain recombines TRBV27 with TRBJ2-1; TRBD2 matches 13 bases. CDR1 is MNHEY, CDR2 SMNVEV, per germline (reference sequence). V gave up 6 bases and J gave up 7 bases; unmatched junction bases: 6. This CDR3 spans 15 amino acids. CDR3 sequence: CASRELAGGPNEQFF. Written as DNA, the CDR3 is TGTGCCAGCAGAGAACTAGCGGGGGGGCCTAATGAGCAGTTCTTC.

The V call is TRBV28, the J call TRBJ1-5; TRBD1 matches 7 bases. The germline CDR1 and CDR2 sequences are MDHEN and SYDVKM. The ends lost 2 bases at V and 2 bases at J; junction bases unmatched: 3. This CDR3 has 15 amino acids. The CDR3 region has the DNA TGTGCCAGCAGTTTAGAAGGGACAGGCAATCAGCCCCAGCATTTT. It yields the protein CASSLEGTGNQPQHF.

V and J are TRBV9 and TRBJ1-4, with unresolved D. This CDR3 has 15 amino acids. The germline gives CDR1 SGDLS, CDR2 YYNGEE. The V gene lost 4 bases and the J gene lost 0 bases, with 10 bases spanning the gap. This CDR3 reads CASSHHDATNEKLFF. In nucleotides, the CDR3 is TGTGCCAGCAGCCACCATGATGCAACTAATGAAAAACTGTTTTTT. The complete variable domain, with remaining parts taken from reference TRBV9 and TRBJ1-4, reads DSGVTQTPKHLITATGQRVTLRCSPRSGDLSVYWYQQSLDQGLQFLIQYYNGEERAKGNILERFSAQQFPDLHSELNLSSLELGDSALYFCASSHHDATNEKLFFGSGTQLSVL.

This clonotype was counted many times. Just one base apart from a much larger clone, this may be a read error. This sequence joins TRBV11-3 and TRBJ1-1, with D uncertain. V lost 3 bases, J lost 1 base, and 6 bases lay in between. CDR1 SGHNT and CDR2 YENEEA come from the germline V gene. The CDR3 length is 13 residues. This CDR3 reads CASSLEANTEAFF. The CDR3 nucleotides read TGTGCCAGCAGCTTGGAGGCGAACACTGAAGCTTTCTTT. The full variable domain, in which reference TRBV11-3 and TRBJ1-1 provide the parts outside the CDR3, is EAGVVQSPRYKIIEKKQPVAFWCNPISGHNTLYWYLQNLGQGPELLIRYENEEAVDDSQLPKDRFSAERLKGVDSTLKIQPAELGDSAVYLCASSLEANTEAFFGQGTRLTVV.

J is TRBJ2-1 and V is TRBV2; D could derive from TRBD1 or TRBD2 (5 bases each). This CDR3 has 11 amino acids. CDR1 and CDR2 from the germline V gene are SNHLY and FYNNEI. Trimming left V 6 bases short and J 5 bases short, with 5 bases between. CDR3 residues: CASRGDNEQFF. For the CDR3, the DNA is TGTGCCAGCAGGGGGGACAATGAGCAGTTCTTC.

As to this clonotype: A single base separates this from a much larger clone, so it may be a read error. The J gene is TRBJ1-1, the V gene TRBV5-1; D possibly corresponds to TRBD1 (6 bases). Trimming left V 4 bases short and J 3 bases short, with 19 bases between. The CDR3 is 16 amino acids. Germline V gene lookup returns CDR1 SGHRS and CDR2 YFSETQ. In nucleotides, the CDR3 is TGCGCCAGCAGCCGAATCAGGACAGAATATTACACTGAAGCTTTCTTT. It encodes CASSRIRTEYYTEAFF.

The gene calls are TRBV5-6 and TRBJ2-7; the D call may be TRBD1 or TRBD2 (5 bases each). Trimming cost V 4 bases and J 3 bases, with 20 bases left between them. This CDR3 region has 16 residues. CDR1 is SGHDT and CDR2 is YYEEEE in the germline V gene. CDR3 amino acids: CASSVAPGTDFYEQYF. As DNA, the CDR3 is TGTGCCAGCAGCGTTGCACCCGGGACGGACTTCTACGAGCAGTACTTC.